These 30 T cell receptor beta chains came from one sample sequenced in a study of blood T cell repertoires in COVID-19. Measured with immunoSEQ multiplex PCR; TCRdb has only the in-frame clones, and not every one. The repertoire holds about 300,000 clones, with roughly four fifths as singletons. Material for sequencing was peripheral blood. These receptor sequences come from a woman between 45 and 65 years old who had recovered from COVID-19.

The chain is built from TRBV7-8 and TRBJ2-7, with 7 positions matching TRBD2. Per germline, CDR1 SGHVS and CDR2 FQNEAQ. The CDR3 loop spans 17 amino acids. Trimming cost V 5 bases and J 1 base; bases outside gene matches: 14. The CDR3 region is CASSPASLSSGSYEQYF. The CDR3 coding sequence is TGTGCCAGCAGCCCCGCCTCCCTTTCTAGCGGATCCTACGAGCAGTACTTC. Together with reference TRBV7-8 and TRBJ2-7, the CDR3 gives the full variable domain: GAGVSQSPRYKVAKRGQDVALRCDPISGHVSLFWYQQALGQGPEFLTYFQNEAQLDKSGLPSDRFFAERPEGSVSTLKIQRTQQEDSAVYLCASSPASLSSGSYEQYFGPGTRLTVT.

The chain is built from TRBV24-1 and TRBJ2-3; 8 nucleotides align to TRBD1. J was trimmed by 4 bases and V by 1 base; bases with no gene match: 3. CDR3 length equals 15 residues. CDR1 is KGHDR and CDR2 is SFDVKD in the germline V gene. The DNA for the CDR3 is TGTGCCACCAGTGATTTAACAGGGGGGCCAGATACGCAGTATTTT. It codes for CATSDLTGGPDTQYF.

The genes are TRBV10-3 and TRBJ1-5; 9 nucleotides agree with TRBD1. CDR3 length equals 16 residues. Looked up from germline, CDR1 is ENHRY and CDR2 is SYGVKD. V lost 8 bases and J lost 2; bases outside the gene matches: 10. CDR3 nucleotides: TGTGCCATCCTCCCACAGGGGGCAAGTCGCAATCAGCCCCAGCATTTT. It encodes CAILPQGASRNQPQHF.

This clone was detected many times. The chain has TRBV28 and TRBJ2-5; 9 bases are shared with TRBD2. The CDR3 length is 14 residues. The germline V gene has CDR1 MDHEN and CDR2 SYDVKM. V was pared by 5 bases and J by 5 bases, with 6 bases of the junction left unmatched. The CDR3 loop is CASSRGLASETQYF. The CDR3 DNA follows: TGTGCCAGCAGTCGTGGACTAGCGTCGGAGACCCAGTACTTC.

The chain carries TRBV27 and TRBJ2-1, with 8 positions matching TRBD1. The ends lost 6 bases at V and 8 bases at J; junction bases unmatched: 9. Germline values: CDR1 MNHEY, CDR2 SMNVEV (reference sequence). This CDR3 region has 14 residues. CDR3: CASRLAGGYDEQFF. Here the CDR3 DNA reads TGTGCCAGCAGGTTGGCAGGGGGCTATGATGAGCAGTTCTTC.

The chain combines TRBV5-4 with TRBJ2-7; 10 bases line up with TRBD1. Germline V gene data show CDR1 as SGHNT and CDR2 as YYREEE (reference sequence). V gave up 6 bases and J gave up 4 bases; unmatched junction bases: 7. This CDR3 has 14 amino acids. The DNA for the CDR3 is TGTGCCAGCACAACCGACAGGGGGCGTTACGAGCAGTACTTC. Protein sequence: CASTTDRGRYEQYF. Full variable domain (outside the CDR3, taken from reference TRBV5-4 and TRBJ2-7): ETGVTQSPTHLIKTRGQQVTLRCSSQSGHNTVSWYQQALGQGPQFIFQYYREEENGRGNFPPRFSGLQFPNYSSELNVNALELDDSALYLCASTTDRGRYEQYFGPGTRLTVT.

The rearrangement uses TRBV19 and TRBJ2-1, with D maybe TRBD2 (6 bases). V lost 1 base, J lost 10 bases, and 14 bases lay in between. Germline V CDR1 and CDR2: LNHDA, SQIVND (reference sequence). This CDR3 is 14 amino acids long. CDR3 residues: CASSIAGTPREQFF. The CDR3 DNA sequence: TGTGCCAGTAGTATAGCCGGGACTCCGCGCGAGCAGTTCTTC.

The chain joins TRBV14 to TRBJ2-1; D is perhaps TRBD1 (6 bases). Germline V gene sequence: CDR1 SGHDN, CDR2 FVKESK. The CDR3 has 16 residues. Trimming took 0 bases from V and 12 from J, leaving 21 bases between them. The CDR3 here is CASSQDKAGVGNLQFF. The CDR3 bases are TGTGCCAGCAGCCAAGACAAGGCAGGGGTCGGGAACCTGCAGTTCTTC.

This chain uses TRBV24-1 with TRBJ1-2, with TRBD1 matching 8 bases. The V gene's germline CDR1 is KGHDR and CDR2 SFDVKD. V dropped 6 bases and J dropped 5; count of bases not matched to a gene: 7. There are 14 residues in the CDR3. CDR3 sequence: CATSSAGGRYGYTF. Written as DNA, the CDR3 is TGTGCCACCAGTTCGGCAGGGGGCAGATATGGCTACACCTTC.

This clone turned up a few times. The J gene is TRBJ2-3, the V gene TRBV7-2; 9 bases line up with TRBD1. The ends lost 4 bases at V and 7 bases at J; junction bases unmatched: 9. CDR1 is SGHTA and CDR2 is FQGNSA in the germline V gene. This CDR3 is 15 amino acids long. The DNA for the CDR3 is TGTGCCAGCAGCTCTTCCGGGACAGGGAGTTATACGCAGTATTTT. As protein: CASSSSGTGSYTQYF.

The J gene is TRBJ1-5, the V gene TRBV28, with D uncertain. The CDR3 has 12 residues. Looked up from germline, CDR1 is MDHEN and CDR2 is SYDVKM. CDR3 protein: CAGSGSNQPQHF. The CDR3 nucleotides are TGTGCGGGTTCAGGTAGCAATCAGCCCCAGCATTTT.

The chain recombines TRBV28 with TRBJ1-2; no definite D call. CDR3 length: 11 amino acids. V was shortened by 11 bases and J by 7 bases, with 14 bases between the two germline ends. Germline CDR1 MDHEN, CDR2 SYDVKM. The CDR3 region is CALGRESGYTF. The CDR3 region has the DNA TGTGCCCTTGGGAGGGAATCTGGCTACACCTTC.

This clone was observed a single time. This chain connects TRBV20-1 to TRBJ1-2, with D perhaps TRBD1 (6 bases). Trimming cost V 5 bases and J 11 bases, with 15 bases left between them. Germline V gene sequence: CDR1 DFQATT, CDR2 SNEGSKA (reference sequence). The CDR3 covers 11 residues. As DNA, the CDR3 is TGCAGTGCTTCCAACCGACAGGAATACACCTTC. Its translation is CSASNRQEYTF.

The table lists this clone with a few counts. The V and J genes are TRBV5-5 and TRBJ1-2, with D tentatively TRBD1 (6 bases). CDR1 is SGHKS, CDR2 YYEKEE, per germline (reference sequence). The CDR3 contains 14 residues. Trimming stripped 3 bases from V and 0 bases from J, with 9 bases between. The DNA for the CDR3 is TGTGCCAGCAGCTCACAGGGTTCTAACTATGGCTACACCTTC. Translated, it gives CASSSQGSNYGYTF.

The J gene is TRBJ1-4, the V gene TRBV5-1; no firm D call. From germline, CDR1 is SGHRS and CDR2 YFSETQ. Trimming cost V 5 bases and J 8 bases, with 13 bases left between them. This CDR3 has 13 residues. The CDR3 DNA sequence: TGCGCCAGCAGTGAAAACCTCGAGGAAAAACTGTTTTTT. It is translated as CASSENLEEKLFF.

The CDR3 spells CASSEPPGLGYNEQFF. The CDR3 DNA follows: TGTGCCAGCAGTGAGCCTCCGGGACTAGGTTACAATGAGCAGTTCTTC. This chain links TRBV6-1 with TRBJ2-1; 8 positions match TRBD2. Germline CDR1 reads MNHNS; CDR2 reads SASEGT. The CDR3 totals 16 residues. Trimming cost V 3 bases and J 4 bases; bases outside gene matches: 8.

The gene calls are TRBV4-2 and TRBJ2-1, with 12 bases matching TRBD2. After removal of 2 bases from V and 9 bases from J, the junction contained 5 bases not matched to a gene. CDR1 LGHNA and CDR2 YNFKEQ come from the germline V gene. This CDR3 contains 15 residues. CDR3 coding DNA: TGTGCCAGCAGCCAACGGACTAGCGGGGCGGGTGAGCAGTTCTTC. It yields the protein CASSQRTSGAGEQFF.

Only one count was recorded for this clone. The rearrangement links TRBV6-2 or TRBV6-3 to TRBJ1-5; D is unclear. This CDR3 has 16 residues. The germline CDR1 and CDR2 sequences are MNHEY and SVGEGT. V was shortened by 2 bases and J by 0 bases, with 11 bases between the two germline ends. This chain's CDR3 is CASSYVRRYSNQPQHF. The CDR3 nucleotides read TGTGCCAGCAGTTACGTCCGGAGATATAGCAATCAGCCCCAGCATTTT.

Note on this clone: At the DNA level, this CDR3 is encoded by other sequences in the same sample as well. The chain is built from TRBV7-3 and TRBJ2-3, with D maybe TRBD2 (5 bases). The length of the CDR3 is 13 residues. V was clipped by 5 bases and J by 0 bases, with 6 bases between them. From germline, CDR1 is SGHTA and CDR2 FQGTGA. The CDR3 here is CASSRTSTDTQYF. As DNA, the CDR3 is TGTGCCAGCAGCCGGACTAGCACAGATACGCAGTATTTT.

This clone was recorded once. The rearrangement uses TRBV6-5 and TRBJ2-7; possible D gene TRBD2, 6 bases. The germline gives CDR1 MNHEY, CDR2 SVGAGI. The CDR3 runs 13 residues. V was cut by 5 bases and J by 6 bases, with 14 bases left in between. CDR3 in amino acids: CASSRDFLAEQYF. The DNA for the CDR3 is TGTGCCAGCAGTAGGGACTTCCTAGCCGAGCAGTACTTC.

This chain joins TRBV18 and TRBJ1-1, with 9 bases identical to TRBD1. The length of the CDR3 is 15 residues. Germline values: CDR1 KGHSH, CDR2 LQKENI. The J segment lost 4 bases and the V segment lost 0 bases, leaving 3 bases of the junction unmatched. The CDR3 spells CASSPPTGGITEAFF. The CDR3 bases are TGTGCCAGCTCACCACCGACAGGGGGGATCACTGAAGCTTTCTTT.

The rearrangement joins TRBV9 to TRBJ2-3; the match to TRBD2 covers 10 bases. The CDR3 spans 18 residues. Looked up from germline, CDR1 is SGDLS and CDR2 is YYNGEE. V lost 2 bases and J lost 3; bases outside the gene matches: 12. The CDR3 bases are TGTGCCAGCAGCGTTCCCCTAACTAGCGGGACGGGTACAGATACGCAGTATTTT. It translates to CASSVPLTSGTGTDTQYF.

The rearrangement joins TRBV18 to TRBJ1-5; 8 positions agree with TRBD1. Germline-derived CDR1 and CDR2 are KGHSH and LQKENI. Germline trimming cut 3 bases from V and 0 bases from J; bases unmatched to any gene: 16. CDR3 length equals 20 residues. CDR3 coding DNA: TGTGCCAGCTCACCGCCAAGAGGGCCTAACAGGGGGGGTAGCAATCAGCCCCAGCATTTT. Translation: CASSPPRGPNRGGSNQPQHF.

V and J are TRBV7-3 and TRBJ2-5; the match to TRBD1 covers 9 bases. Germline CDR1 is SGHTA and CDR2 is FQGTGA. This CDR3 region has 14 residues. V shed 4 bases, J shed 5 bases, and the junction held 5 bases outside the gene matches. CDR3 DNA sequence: TGTGCCAGCAGCTCAACAGGGGGCTGGGAGACCCAGTACTTC. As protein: CASSSTGGWETQYF.

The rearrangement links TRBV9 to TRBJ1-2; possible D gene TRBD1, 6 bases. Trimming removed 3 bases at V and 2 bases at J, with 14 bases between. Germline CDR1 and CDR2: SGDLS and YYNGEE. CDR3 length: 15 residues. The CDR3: CASSANRVTNYGYTF. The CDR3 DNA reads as TGTGCCAGCAGCGCAAACAGGGTTACGAACTATGGCTACACCTTC.

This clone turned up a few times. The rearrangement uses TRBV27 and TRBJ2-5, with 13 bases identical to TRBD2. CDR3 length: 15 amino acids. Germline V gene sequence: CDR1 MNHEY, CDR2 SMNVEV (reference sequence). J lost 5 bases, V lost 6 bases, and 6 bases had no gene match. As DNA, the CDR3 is TGTGCCAGCAGCAAGGGACTAGCGGGAATCGAGACCCAGTACTTC. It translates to CASSKGLAGIETQYF.

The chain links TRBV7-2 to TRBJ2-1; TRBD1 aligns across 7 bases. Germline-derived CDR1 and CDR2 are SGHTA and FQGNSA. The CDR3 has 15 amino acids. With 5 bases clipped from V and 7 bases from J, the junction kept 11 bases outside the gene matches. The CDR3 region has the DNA TGTGCCAGCAGCCCCGACAGGGTCATTATTAATGAGCAGTTCTTC. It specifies CASSPDRVIINEQFF.

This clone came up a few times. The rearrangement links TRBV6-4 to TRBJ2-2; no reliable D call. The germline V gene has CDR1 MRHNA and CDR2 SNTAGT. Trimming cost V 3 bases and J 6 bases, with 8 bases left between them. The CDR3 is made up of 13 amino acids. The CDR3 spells CASSETTAGELFF. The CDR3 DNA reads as TGTGCCAGCAGTGAAACAACCGCCGGGGAGCTGTTTTTT.

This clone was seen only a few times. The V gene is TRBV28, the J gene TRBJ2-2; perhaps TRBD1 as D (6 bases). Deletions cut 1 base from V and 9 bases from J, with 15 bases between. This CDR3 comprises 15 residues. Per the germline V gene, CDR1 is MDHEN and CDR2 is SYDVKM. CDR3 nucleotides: TGTGCCAGCAGTTTATATACCCAGGGGTCCAGGGAGCTGTTTTTT. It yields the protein CASSLYTQGSRELFF.

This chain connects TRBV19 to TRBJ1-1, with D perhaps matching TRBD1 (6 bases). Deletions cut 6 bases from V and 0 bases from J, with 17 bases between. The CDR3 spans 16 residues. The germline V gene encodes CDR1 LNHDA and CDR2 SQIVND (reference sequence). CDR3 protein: CASRGWTDDMNTEAFF. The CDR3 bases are TGTGCCAGTAGGGGGTGGACAGACGATATGAACACTGAAGCTTTCTTT.